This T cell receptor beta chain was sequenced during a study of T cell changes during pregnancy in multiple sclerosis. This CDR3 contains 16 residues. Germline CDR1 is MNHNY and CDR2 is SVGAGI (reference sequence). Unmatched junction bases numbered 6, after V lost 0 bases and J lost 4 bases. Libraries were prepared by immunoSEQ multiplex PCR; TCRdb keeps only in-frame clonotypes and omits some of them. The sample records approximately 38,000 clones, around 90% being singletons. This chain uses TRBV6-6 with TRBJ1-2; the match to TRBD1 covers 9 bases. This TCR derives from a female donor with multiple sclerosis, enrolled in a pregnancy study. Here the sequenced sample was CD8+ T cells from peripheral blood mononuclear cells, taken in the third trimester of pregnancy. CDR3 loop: CASSYSLTGGFYGYTF. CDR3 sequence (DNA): TGTGCCAGCAGTTACTCGTTAACAGGGGGCTTCTATGGCTACACCTTC.